The following is a T cell receptor beta chain sequence with its context. The sample holds many counts of this clonotype. Its antigen is not yet known. The record has no base qualities; no much larger clone is one base away. Ficoll-Paque density gradient centrifugation was the method used to isolate PBMCs. V is cut by 2 bases and J by 1 base, and the space between the germline ends is 8 bases. CDR3 length: 14 amino acids, cysteine to phenylalanine. Only CDR3 DNA remains: 42 bases, in frame from the first base. CDR1 MNHEY and CDR2 SMNVEV were looked up in the germline V gene (reference sequence). This entry is derived from a study of T-cell memory formation after mild COVID-19 (dated by TCRdb to about 2021). Regarding the complete study: TCR sequence clusters from the two donors were largely donor specific. Two young, previously healthy adult volunteers, one female and one male, were included in the cohort. T-cell clones expanding and contracting after mild COVID-19 in a couple of donors were tracked by longitudinal TCRalpha and TCRbeta repertoire sequencing. Overall study results and their limits: Contracting CD4+ clones appeared mostly in the CM and EM memory subsets, whereas CD8+ clones were enriched in EMRA. The second-wave clones that peaked on day 37 were not confirmed to be SARS-CoV-2 specific. The study covered only a couple of mild cases, and larger cohorts including severe cases with pre-infection samples were considered necessary. Balanced CD4/CD8 phenotypes were observed for clones contracting from day 15 to 85, whereas a bias towards CD4+ was observed for a second wave of clones expanding from day 15 to 37. Some responding clones were found in pre-infection memory, which suggests that pre-existing cross-reactive memory T cells took part in the SARS-CoV-2 response.

The instrument was an Illumina NovaSeq 6000. TCRalpha and TCRbeta cDNA libraries were built by 5'RACE with constant-segment primers, adding sample barcodes and unique molecular identifiers. RNA was extracted from every sample with Trizol reagent. Amplification of the libraries took two PCR steps, and the second step added a second sample barcode plus Illumina TruSeq adapters. Sequencing of the libraries was done on an Illumina NovaSeq, producing 2 x 150 bp paired-end reads. Per the authors' processing: With migec v1.2.7, reads were demultiplexed and then collapsed into UMI-guided consensus sequences. With mixcr v2.1.11, UMI consensuses were aligned to TRA and TRB V and J templates and assembled into clonotypes. A clonotype was counted as expanded or contracted only when both edgeR and NoisET called the clonotype significant, with the noise models trained on biological replicates. edgeR calls used a false discovery rate-adjusted p below 0.01 and a log2 fold-change threshold of 1. PCA with hierarchical clustering of max-normalized trajectories of the 1000 most abundant clonotypes was used as exploratory dynamics analysis. The CD4 or CD8 phenotype of responding clones was assigned using the separately sequenced CD4+ and CD8+ repertoires. Using fastp trimming at Q25 and MiXCR clonotype assembly, TCRdb reanalyzed the public sequencing data and kept in-frame beta chains. Rows are combined by CDR3 protein, so each entry shows the most common genes and DNA. The V and J calls here are based on TCRdb, not the publication. The sample table shows about 190,000 distinct CDR3 sequences, and over 20% are seen once. The ten largest clones take up 20% to 25% of the sample.

Material for sequencing was PBMCs or a T cell subset sorted from them (not recorded which). The source of this sequence is an adult woman who had mild COVID-19 (a few samples of this study predate the infection). The sample titles of this study are shuffled in the database, so cell type and time point are left out; the donor was told from shared clones. The sequence links TRBV27 to TRBJ2-5; the D region is possibly TRBD1 or TRBD2, each matching across 5 bases. The CDR3 sequence is CASSLARGQETQYF. The nucleotide sequence reads as follows: TGTGCCAGCAGTTTAGCGAGGGGCCAAGAGACCCAGTACTTC.